These T cell receptor beta chains were read from a single sample in a study of beta chain features in type 1 diabetes. TCRdb's copy holds only in-frame clones and misses some; the assay was immunoSEQ multiplex PCR. The sample lists 400,000 or so clones; roughly a tenth were seen once. The specimen sequenced was central memory CD4+ T cells from blood. The receptors shown here come from a man under 40 with type 1 diabetes. Each CDR3 is given with its conserved first and last residue. D genes are given only for firm matches. Rows give clone size only sometimes, using once, few, many, or a class for an expanded clone.

J gene	D gene	V gene	clone size	CDR3 length	CDR3 protein	CDR3 DNA
TRBJ2-3	NA	TRBV6-5	few	13	CASSEGRTDTQYF	TGTGCCAGCAGTGAAGGACGCACAGATACGCAGTATTTT
TRBJ2-3	TRBD2	TRBV7-2	few	13	CASSFSGLDTQYF	TGTGCCAGCAGCTTTAGCGGGCTCGATACGCAGTATTTT
TRBJ2-7	NA	TRBV7-2	NA	13	CASSLAGFYEQYF	TGTGCCAGCAGCCTCGCAGGGTTCTACGAGCAGTACTTC
TRBJ1-1	NA	TRBV11-3	NA	14	CASSSGGSVGEAFF	TGTGCCAGCAGCAGCGGAGGGTCAGTCGGTGAAGCTTTCTTT
TRBJ1-5	TRBD1	TRBV7-2	few	16	CASSWGQGASNQPQHF	TGTGCCAGCAGCTGGGGACAGGGAGCTAGCAATCAGCCCCAGCATTTT
TRBJ2-4	NA	TRBV2	NA	13	CASSGSGKNIQYF	TGTGCCAGCAGTGGTTCAGGAAAAAACATTCAGTACTTC
TRBJ2-7	NA	TRBV7-9	few	14	CASSLGGMVGEQYF	TGTGCCAGCAGCTTAGGAGGCATGGTCGGCGAGCAGTACTTC
TRBJ1-5	NA	TRBV5-4	few	14	CASSSGGANQPQHF	TGTGCCAGCAGCTCAGGAGGGGCCAATCAGCCCCAGCATTTT
TRBJ2-1	NA	TRBV7-6	NA	14	CASSLAPWGNEQFF	TGTGCCAGCAGCTTAGCCCCGTGGGGCAATGAGCAGTTCTTC
TRBJ1-1	NA	TRBV2	NA	15	CASSWGGVGDTEAFF	TGTGCCAGCAGCTGGGGTGGAGTTGGGGACACTGAAGCTTTCTTT
TRBJ1-4	NA	TRBV11-2	NA	13	CASSAVSGEKLFF	TGTGCCAGCAGCGCAGTGAGTGGTGAAAAACTGTTTTTT
TRBJ2-3	NA	TRBV11-2	many	15	CASSGARLSTDTQYF	TGTGCCAGCAGCGGCGCACGGCTAAGCACAGATACGCAGTATTTT
TRBJ1-4	NA	TRBV2	few	15	CASRAGRATNEKLFF	TGTGCCAGCAGGGCAGGGCGAGCAACTAATGAAAAACTGTTTTTT
TRBJ1-1	NA	TRBV5-1	NA	13	CASSLSVGSEAFF	TGCGCCAGCAGCTTGTCGGTCGGATCTGAAGCTTTCTTT
TRBJ2-7	NA	TRBV7-6	NA	14	CASSQRQESYEQYF	TGTGCCAGCAGCCAGCGACAGGAGTCCTACGAGCAGTACTTC
TRBJ2-5	NA	TRBV7-2	few	11	CASRLEETQYF	TGTGCCAGCAGGCTGGAAGAGACCCAGTACTTC
TRBJ2-2	NA	TRBV7-6	few	12	CASSTSGQELFF	TGTGCTAGCAGCACGTCGGGACAGGAGCTGTTTTTT
TRBJ2-2	NA	TRBV7-8	NA	13	CASSASYTGELFF	TGTGCCAGCAGCGCTAGCTACACCGGGGAGCTGTTTTTT
TRBJ1-1	NA	TRBV18	NA	13	CASSRETGSEAFF	TGTGCCAGCTCACGGGAGACAGGATCTGAAGCTTTCTTT
TRBJ2-5	NA	TRBV19	few	13	CASSTGQQETQYF	TGTGCCAGTAGCACAGGGCAACAAGAGACCCAGTACTTC
TRBJ2-1	NA	TRBV6-6	few	14	CASKVTSLNNEQFF	TGTGCCAGCAAGGTAACCTCCCTCAACAATGAGCAGTTCTTC
TRBJ2-7	NA	TRBV4-3	NA	13	CASSQDQSYEQYF	TGCGCCAGCAGCCAAGATCAGTCCTACGAGCAGTACTTC
TRBJ1-1	NA	TRBV7-2	few	14	CASSLVGGSTEAFF	TGTGCCAGCAGCTTAGTCGGGGGGAGCACTGAAGCTTTCTTT
TRBJ1-2	NA	TRBV2	NA	13	CAWGSGQLYGYTF	TGTGCTTGGGGGTCCGGACAGTTGTATGGCTACACCTTC